This TCR beta chain was identified in a study of PD-L1 blockade in urothelial cancer listed by TCRdb under 2017. The study in broad terms: Therapy was started in 2014 for all patients, and atezolizumab 1,200 mg was administered intravenously every 3 weeks. About 90% of the roughly 29 patients were males with bladder-origin urothelial cancer, and 18 of 29 reported a prior smoking history. Patients had an ECOG performance status of 0 or 1 and had received between 0 and 3 prior chemotherapy regimens. Blood samples were analyzed at 3 weeks after treatment start (second dose) and at 6 weeks after treatment start. Blood samples gave a median of 141,255 T cells and approximately 80,000 unique TCRs, with a median clonality of roughly 0.08. An exploratory multi-omic analysis was conducted of the somatic, immune and clinical correlates of response to PD-L1 blockade with atezolizumab in urothelial cancer. Pretreatment tumor samples, along with matched peripheral blood serially collected before and after atezolizumab treatment, were subjected to TCR sequencing. Durable clinical benefit meant progression-free survival longer than 6 months, and TCR features were also tested against progression-free and overall survival. In the same patients, pretreatment tumors underwent whole exome sequencing and RNA sequencing in addition to TCR sequencing. Durable clinical benefit was achieved by nine patients and was not achieved by 20 patients. Pretreatment blood TCR-seq was available for nearly 30 patients, at least one posttreatment blood collection was obtained for around 25 patients, and tumor TCR-seq was available for around 25 patients. Study-level results and caveats: A pretreatment peripheral blood TCR clonality below the median was linked to improved progression-free and overall survival. Because the sample size was small (n ≈ 29) and many of the analyses were exploratory, the results are meant to be hypothesis-generating. At 3 weeks after the start of treatment, tumor-associated TCR clones in peripheral blood had expanded more in patients with durable benefit (n ≈ 24, p = 0.022).

For this clone: No antigen is known for it. Per-base quality was not reported, and no clone a single base away is much larger than it.

CDR1 and CDR2 were assigned from the germline V gene as SGHAT and FQNNGV. From its cysteine to its phenylalanine, the CDR3 spans 14 amino acids. Just CDR3 DNA is preserved here, 42 bases in frame from base 1. At the junction V is shortened by 5 bases and J by 3 bases, with 10 bases in between. Interpreted using the paper, the time point label stands for: pretreatment peripheral blood. A cohort of 25 to 30 patients with locally advanced or metastatic urothelial carcinoma, treated at Memorial Sloan Kettering on a trial protocol, was included. Peripheral blood mononuclear cells were collected pretreatment and during treatment, with between 1 and 8 total time points obtained per patient. The Qiagen DNeasy Blood extraction kit was used to purify genomic DNA from total PBMCs and from tumor samples. PBMCs were collected pretreatment and during treatment, and were isolated and stored as previously described.

Synthetic TCR analog templates were spiked into each PCR so that absolute template abundance could be estimated from read counts. Using the immunoSEQ assay, TCRbeta CDR3 regions were amplified from genomic DNA with bias-controlled V and J gene primers. Rearranged TCRbeta segments were sequenced at approximately 20X coverage. The paper's processing steps were these. Sequencing errors were corrected by clustering, and CDR3s were annotated against IMGT so that V, D and J genes could be assigned. Downstream analyses used only productive TCRbeta rearrangements, leaving out any out-of-frame or stop-codon sequences. To compute clonality, Shannon entropy was normalized by the log of the number of unique productive sequences and then subtracted from one. Clones differing between time points or between blood and tumor were identified by Fisher's exact test with Benjamini-Hochberg correction at adjusted p below 0.01. Not all clones reach the TCRdb copy of this immuneACCESS table, which keeps in-frame sequences only. Checked studies attribute under half of the gap to unresolved V genes and leave the rest unexplained. V, J and clone size are taken as reported in that table, and D and trimming were inferred from the DNA itself. The sample profile shows tens of thousands of clones; 80% to 90% of them were found once. Of the sample, more than 5.5% falls within the top ten clones.

Specimen: PBMCs, collected around atezolizumab (anti-PD-L1) treatment. The chain was built from TRBV11-2 and TRBJ1-4; TRBD1 is perhaps the D gene, given 5 matching bases. The receptor's source is a man aged 65 to 85 with urothelial cancer. The nucleotides read TGTGCCAGCAGCCCACGGGGGGCTAATGAAAAACTGTTTTTT. This codes for CASSPRGANEKLFF. The reference TRBV11-2 and TRBJ1-4 proteins fill in what lies around the CDR3, so the full variable domain reads EAGVAQSPRYKIIEKRQSVAFWCNPISGHATLYWYQQILGQGPKLLIQFQNNGVVDDSQLPKDRFSAERLKGVDSTLKIQPAKLEDSAVYLCASSPRGANEKLFFGSGTQLSVL.